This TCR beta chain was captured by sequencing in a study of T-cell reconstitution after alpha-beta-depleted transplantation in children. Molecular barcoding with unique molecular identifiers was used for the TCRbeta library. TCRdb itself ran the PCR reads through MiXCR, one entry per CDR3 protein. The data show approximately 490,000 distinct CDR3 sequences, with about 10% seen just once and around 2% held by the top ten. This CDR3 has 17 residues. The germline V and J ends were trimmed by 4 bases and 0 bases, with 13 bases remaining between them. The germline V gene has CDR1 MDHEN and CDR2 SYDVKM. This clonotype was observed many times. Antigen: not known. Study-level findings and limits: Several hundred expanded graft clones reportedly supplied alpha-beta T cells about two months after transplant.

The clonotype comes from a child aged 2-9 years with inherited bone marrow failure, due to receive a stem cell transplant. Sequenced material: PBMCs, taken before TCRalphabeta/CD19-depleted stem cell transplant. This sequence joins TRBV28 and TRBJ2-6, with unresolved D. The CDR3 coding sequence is TGTGCCAGCAGTTACCCGACTCCCTTCTCTGGGGCCAACGTCCTGACTTTC. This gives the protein CASSYPTPFSGANVLTF.